This passage covers 26 T cell receptor beta chains from one sample sequenced in a study of blood T cell repertoires in COVID-19. Using immunoSEQ multiplex PCR, the repertoire was profiled, and TCRdb retains in-frame clones only, with some absent. The sample lists tens of thousands of clones; 89% were seen once. The specimen was peripheral blood. The receptors shown here come from a man aged 55 to 70 with COVID-19, enrolled during active disease.

V is TRBV29-1 and J is TRBJ1-5; D possibly corresponds to TRBD1 (5 bases). The germline V and J ends were trimmed by 6 bases and 9 bases, with 15 bases remaining between them. CDR3 length: 12 amino acids. Germline loops: CDR1 SQVTM, CDR2 ANQGSEA. CDR3 protein: CSVITAGGPQHF. The DNA for the CDR3 is TGCAGCGTAATAACGGCCGGGGGGCCCCAGCATTTT.

The chain joins TRBV2 to TRBJ2-5; 10 bases match TRBD1. Germline-derived CDR1 and CDR2 are SNHLY and FYNNEI. Trimming cost V 7 bases and J 0 bases; bases outside gene matches: 8. The CDR3 is made up of 16 amino acids. CDR3 protein: CASTSRDRGHQETQYF. CDR3 in DNA: TGTGCCAGCACCTCCCGGGACAGGGGTCACCAAGAGACCCAGTACTTC.

The chain has TRBV30 and TRBJ1-4; D unclear. Trimming shortened V by 2 bases and J by 8 bases, and 9 bases separated the two germline ends. CDR1 GTSNPN and CDR2 SVGIG come from the germline V gene (reference sequence). CDR3 size: 12 residues. CDR3 DNA sequence: TGTGCCTGGAGTATCACAATGGAAAAACTGTTTTTT. It translates to CAWSITMEKLFF.

The V and J genes are TRBV10-3 and TRBJ2-7; perhaps TRBD1 as D (7 bases). The CDR3 totals 14 residues. Deletions cut 6 bases from V and 5 bases from J, with 17 bases between. CDR1 is ENHRY, CDR2 SYGVKD, per germline. CDR3 in amino acids: CAIRRDSGWNEQYF. CDR3 bases: TGTGCCATCAGGCGGGACAGCGGATGGAACGAGCAGTACTTC.

The chain is built from TRBV5-8 and TRBJ1-1; no reliable D call. The germline CDR1 and CDR2 sequences are SGHTS and YDEGEE. V lost 1 base and J lost 1, with 8 bases in between. The CDR3 spans 14 residues. CDR3 amino acids: CASSLIRGNTEAFF. The DNA of the CDR3 is TGTGCCAGCAGCTTGATTCGAGGGAACACTGAAGCTTTCTTT. The full variable domain, completed using reference TRBV5-8 and TRBJ1-1, is EAGVTQSPTHLIKTRGQQATLRCSPISGHTSVYWYQQALGLGLQFLLWYDEGEERNRGNFPPRFSGRQFPNYSSELNVNALELEDSALYLCASSLIRGNTEAFFGQGTRLTVV.

This clone appeared a few times. CDR3: CASTGTSGSSTGELFF. CDR3 DNA sequence: TGCGCCAGCACCGGGACTAGCGGGAGTAGCACCGGGGAGCTGTTTTTT. The V call is TRBV10-1, the J call TRBJ2-2; 14 bases agree with TRBD2. CDR1 and CDR2 from the germline V gene are WNHNN and SYGVQD (reference sequence). The CDR3 is made up of 16 amino acids. V was pared by 7 bases and J by 4 bases, with 5 bases of the junction left unmatched.

The V call is TRBV5-4, the J call TRBJ1-2; D unclear. Germline values: CDR1 SGHNT, CDR2 YYREEE (reference sequence). Trimming took 0 bases from V and 6 from J, leaving 9 bases between them. The CDR3 length is 13 residues. The CDR3 reads CASSLVGNNGYTF. The CDR3 nucleotides read TGTGCCAGCAGCTTGGTCGGGAATAATGGCTACACCTTC.

The rearrangement links TRBV11-2 to TRBJ2-5; weak D call: TRBD1 (5 bases). The CDR3 runs to 15 residues. The germline CDR1 and CDR2 sequences are SGHAT and FQNNGV. Trimming shortened V by 2 bases and J by 4 bases, and 14 bases separated the two germline ends. CDR3 DNA sequence: TGTGCCAGCAGCTTAAGTGGTGGGCAGGGAGAGACCCAGTACTTC. This codes for CASSLSGGQGETQYF. Full variable domain (outside the CDR3, taken from reference TRBV11-2 and TRBJ2-5): EAGVAQSPRYKIIEKRQSVAFWCNPISGHATLYWYQQILGQGPKLLIQFQNNGVVDDSQLPKDRFSAERLKGVDSTLKIQPAKLEDSAVYLCASSLSGGQGETQYFGPGTRLLVL.

The chain employs TRBV9 and TRBJ1-1; TRBD1 might be the D (5 bases). Germline V CDR1 and CDR2: SGDLS, YYNGEE. The CDR3 spans 14 residues. Trimming stripped 3 bases from V and 6 bases from J, with 15 bases between. The CDR3 is CASSAPAREAEAFF. Here the CDR3 DNA reads TGTGCCAGCAGCGCCCCAGCCAGGGAGGCTGAAGCTTTCTTT.

The gene calls are TRBV27 and TRBJ2-6; the match to TRBD1 covers 7 bases. The germline V gene encodes CDR1 MNHEY and CDR2 SMNVEV (reference sequence). The trim removed 4 bases at V and 2 bases at J, leaving 14 bases unmatched. This CDR3 has 19 residues. The DNA of the CDR3 is TGTGCCAGCAGTTCCTACGCGGACAGGCCCAGGACTGGGGCCAACGTCCTGACTTTC. This codes for CASSSYADRPRTGANVLTF.

This chain uses TRBV6-5 with TRBJ2-2, with D unresolved. Germline V gene data show CDR1 as MNHEY and CDR2 as SVGAGI. The ends were cut back, 7 bases at V and 6 bases at J, with 12 bases in the middle. CDR3 length: 13 amino acids. The CDR3 DNA follows: TGTGCCAGCACCCGAGGTGCCGCCGGGGAGCTGTTTTTT. The encoded protein is CASTRGAAGELFF.

This sequence joins TRBV19 and TRBJ1-6; the D is unclear. The CDR3 runs 12 residues. Trimming took 3 bases from V and 7 from J, leaving 4 bases between them. Germline V lookup: CDR1 LNHDA, CDR2 SQIVND (reference sequence). CDR3 region: CASSMQNSPLHF. In DNA form, the CDR3 reads TGTGCCAGTAGTATGCAGAATTCACCCCTCCACTTT.

The sample holds one count of this clone. The chain recombines TRBV11-2 with TRBJ2-7; TRBD1 matches 11 bases. The V gene's germline CDR1 is SGHAT and CDR2 FQNNGV. This CDR3 is built from 14 residues. V lost 4 bases, J lost 5 bases, and 4 bases stayed unmatched. The DNA of the CDR3 is TGTGCCAGCAGCTCAGGGACAGGGGGGCACGAGCAGTACTTC. Translation: CASSSGTGGHEQYF.

The chain uses TRBV25-1 and TRBJ1-2, with D possibly TRBD1 on 6 matching bases. Germline V CDR1 and CDR2: MGHDK, SYGVNS. The CDR3 loop spans 14 amino acids. V dropped 1 base and J dropped 2 bases, with 8 bases sitting between them. The CDR3 DNA follows: TGTGCCAGCAGTGAATGGGGGCAGAACTATGGCTACACCTTC. Amino acid sequence: CASSEWGQNYGYTF.

The rearrangement uses TRBV9 and TRBJ2-2; possible D gene TRBD1, 6 bases. The CDR3 loop spans 14 amino acids. Per the germline V gene, CDR1 is SGDLS and CDR2 is YYNGEE. V was cut by 1 base and J by 7 bases, with 11 bases left in between. The DNA of the CDR3 is TGTGCCAGCAGCGTACACCAGGGGATCGGGGAGCTGTTTTTT. Protein product: CASSVHQGIGELFF.

In DNA form, the CDR3 reads TGTGCCAGCAGCCCTTTAACCTACAATGAGCAGTTCTTC. Amino acids: CASSPLTYNEQFF. V gene TRBV2 combines with J gene TRBJ2-1; D remains ambiguous. The CDR3 consists of 13 residues. The V end was cut by 6 bases, the J end by 2 bases, with 8 bases between. CDR1 and CDR2 from the germline V gene are SNHLY and FYNNEI.

The J gene is TRBJ2-5, the V gene TRBV6-5; 8 bases fit TRBD2. V gave up 6 bases and J gave up 1 base; unmatched junction bases: 7. Germline CDR1 is MNHEY and CDR2 is SVGAGI. The CDR3 extends over 15 amino acids. The CDR3 nucleotides read TGTGCCAGCAGCTCAAGAGGGACTAGCCAAGAGACCCAGTACTTC. This gives the protein CASSSRGTSQETQYF.

V is TRBV11-2 and J is TRBJ2-2; weak D call: TRBD2 (6 bases). CDR1 and CDR2 from the germline V gene are SGHAT and FQNNGV. Deletions cut 0 bases from V and 1 base from J, with 9 bases between. The length of the CDR3 is 16 residues. The DNA of the CDR3 is TGTGCCAGCAGCTTAGATGTGGGAGGGAACACCGGGGAGCTGTTTTTT. It yields the protein CASSLDVGGNTGELFF.

In this sample, this clone turned up once. This sequence joins TRBV24-1 and TRBJ2-3; 7 bases agree with TRBD2. The CDR3 is 15 residues long. From germline, CDR1 is KGHDR and CDR2 SFDVKD. V dropped 6 bases and J dropped 0; count of bases not matched to a gene: 5. CDR3 DNA sequence: TGTGCCACCAGTACTAGCGTAACTAGCACAGATACGCAGTATTTT. Amino acid sequence: CATSTSVTSTDTQYF.

This clone appeared once. The chain combines TRBV27 with TRBJ2-1; unclear D gene. This CDR3 is 16 amino acids long. The V end was cut by 6 bases, the J end by 0 bases, with 15 bases between. CDR1 and CDR2 from the germline V gene are MNHEY and SMNVEV (reference sequence). The CDR3 DNA is TGTGCCAGCAGCTCCTCTCTAGAAAGCTCCTACAATGAGCAGTTCTTC. Its translation: CASSSSLESSYNEQFF.

V and J are TRBV15 and TRBJ1-5; TRBD1 is a possible D gene (6 bases). The CDR3 contains 15 residues. Germline V gene data show CDR1 as LNHNV and CDR2 as YYDKDF (reference sequence). V was cut by 8 bases and J by 0 bases, with 14 bases left in between. The CDR3: CATSGTFTSNQPQHF. CDR3 coding DNA: TGTGCCACCTCGGGGACATTCACTAGCAATCAGCCCCAGCATTTT. Full variable domain (remainder filled in from reference TRBV15 and TRBJ1-5): DAMVIQNPRYQVTQFGKPVTLSCSQTLNHNVMYWYQQKSSQAPKLLFHYYDKDFNNEADTPDNFQSRRPNTSFCFLDIRSPGLGDTAMYLCATSGTFTSNQPQHFGDGTRLSIL.

The rearrangement uses TRBV19 and TRBJ2-1; TRBD2 agrees at 12 bases. The CDR3 loop spans 17 amino acids. CDR1 and CDR2 (germline): LNHDA, SQIVND (reference sequence). With 3 bases clipped from V and 0 bases from J, the junction kept 3 bases outside the gene matches. The CDR3 DNA reads TGTGCCAGTAGTATCTTGGGACTAGCGGGCTCCTACAATGAGCAGTTCTTC. Its translation: CASSILGLAGSYNEQFF.

The chain joins TRBV7-2 to TRBJ2-1, with TRBD2 matching 7 bases. This CDR3 has 15 amino acids. V lost 1 base to trimming and J lost 4 bases; unmatched junction nucleotides: 4. Per the germline V gene, CDR1 is SGHTA and CDR2 is FQGNSA. CDR3 amino acids: CASSLGGLLYNEQFF. CDR3 nucleotide sequence: TGTGCCAGCAGCTTAGGGGGACTACTGTACAATGAGCAGTTCTTC. Full variable domain (outside the CDR3, taken from reference TRBV7-2 and TRBJ2-1): GAGVSQSPSNKVTEKGKDVELRCDPISGHTALYWYRQSLGQGLEFLIYFQGNSAPDKSGLPSDRFSAERTGGSVSTLTIQRTQQEDSAVYLCASSLGGLLYNEQFFGPGTRLTVL.

There are a few counts of this clone. The chain employs TRBV11-2 and TRBJ2-7, with D perhaps matching TRBD1 (5 bases). The V and J ends lost 0 bases and 2 bases respectively, with 11 bases between them. The CDR3 has 15 amino acids. Germline-derived CDR1 and CDR2 are SGHAT and FQNNGV. In DNA, the CDR3 is TGTGCCAGCAGCTTAGATCTGGCAGGGACCTACGAGCAGTACTTC. As protein: CASSLDLAGTYEQYF.

The V and J genes are TRBV5-1 and TRBJ2-7; D perhaps matches TRBD2 (5 bases). With 4 bases removed from V and 2 bases from J, the gap between germline ends came to 13 bases. Looked up from germline, CDR1 is SGHRS and CDR2 is YFSETQ. This CDR3 contains 14 residues. The CDR3, as DNA: TGCGCCAGCAGCCCTAGCTCCGGGACCTACGAGCAGTACTTC. Its translation: CASSPSSGTYEQYF.

Here the CDR3 reads CASSQGGTYEQYF. The CDR3 DNA follows: TGCGCCAGCAGCCAAGGCGGGACCTACGAGCAGTACTTC. The chain carries TRBV4-1 and TRBJ2-7; maybe TRBD2 (6 bases). V was trimmed by 1 base and J by 2 bases, leaving 6 bases between them. The CDR3 loop spans 13 amino acids. The germline V gene has CDR1 MGHRA and CDR2 YSYEKL.